This T cell receptor (beta chain) was found in a study of blood T cell repertoires in COVID-19. At the level of the study: Sites across the United States, Italy and Spain contributed samples from acute and convalescent COVID-19.

Trimming stripped 10 bases from V and 12 bases from J, with 18 bases between. Germline CDR1 is MNHEY and CDR2 is SVGAGI. The CDR3 is made up of 11 amino acids. Profiling relied on immunoSEQ multiplex PCR, and the TCRdb table lists in-frame clones only, not all of them. The data show about 81,000 clones, roughly 82% seen once. The sample was peripheral blood. The TCR originated in a human donor in a cohort sampled during active COVID-19. The chain couples TRBV6-5 to TRBJ1-1, with D perhaps matching TRBD1 (6 bases). As DNA, the CDR3 is TGTGCCACCAATAGGGGGGGCGGATCTTTCTTT. Translation: CATNRGGGSFF.